The 28 T cell receptor beta chains below were found in one sample sequenced in a study of early T cells in non-severe SARS-CoV-2 infection. TCRdb reprocessed the 5' RACE reads via MiXCR and lists one record per CDR3 protein. The profile shows about 61,000 distinct CDR3 sequences, about 10% of them singletons. Material for sequencing was whole blood. These receptors all stem from an adult who was a healthcare worker with PCR-confirmed SARS-CoV-2 infection or an uninfected control (not recorded which).

This clonotype was observed at least ten times. The rearrangement links TRBV6-2 or TRBV6-3 to TRBJ1-1; maybe TRBD1 (5 bases). The V gene's germline CDR1 is MNHEY and CDR2 SVGEGT. The CDR3 covers 16 residues. Between the trimmed V and J ends, which lost 2 bases and 5 bases, there was a span of 18 bases. The CDR3 region has the DNA TGTGCCAGCAGTTACCCAACCCGGGGGATTGGAACTGAAGCTTTCTTT. Translated, it gives CASSYPTRGIGTEAFF.

A note on this clonotype: A much more abundant neighbour one base away suggests this may be a read error. The chain joins TRBV30 to TRBJ2-7; D is tentatively TRBD1 or TRBD2 (7 bases each). The germline CDR1 and CDR2 sequences are GTSNPN and SVGIG (reference sequence). This CDR3 contains 14 residues. CDR3 residues: CARSQGGTSYEQYF. The CDR3 DNA reads TGTGCCCGGAGCCAGGGGGGGACATCCTACGAGCAGTACTTC.

This clonotype was seen many times. CDR3 nucleotides: TGTGCCAGCAGTTATCCAGGGCCGAGCTCCTATAATTCACCCCTCCACTTT. Translated: CASSYPGPSSYNSPLHF. This chain uses TRBV6-2 or TRBV6-3 with TRBJ1-6; maybe TRBD1 (5 bases). Germline V lookup: CDR1 MNHEY, CDR2 SVGEGT. The V and J ends lost 3 bases and 0 bases respectively, with 12 bases between them. The CDR3 runs 17 residues.

This clonotype has only a few counts. The chain is built from TRBV7-8 and TRBJ2-2; 8 bases are shared with TRBD2. V dropped 3 bases and J dropped 5; count of bases not matched to a gene: 5. CDR3 length equals 15 residues. Germline CDR1 SGHVS, CDR2 FQNEAQ. This CDR3 is CASSFGGAGTGELFF. For the CDR3, the DNA is TGTGCCAGCAGCTTCGGGGGGGCCGGGACCGGGGAGCTGTTTTTT.

This clonotype was seen a few times. J is TRBJ2-6 and V is TRBV6-2 or TRBV6-3; unclear D gene. The CDR3 loop spans 14 amino acids. Germline V gene data show CDR1 as MNHEY and CDR2 as SVGEGT. V lost 2 bases and J 0 bases, leaving 2 bases between the germline ends. The CDR3 DNA reads TGTGCCAGCAGTTACCTCTCTGGGGCCAACGTCCTGACTTTC. Protein: CASSYLSGANVLTF.

A remark on this clonotype: Being one base from a much bigger clone, this may be a read error. V and J are TRBV9 and TRBJ2-7; no definite D call. This CDR3 has 13 amino acids. Looked up from germline, CDR1 is SGDLS and CDR2 is YYNGEE. The CDR3 protein is CASSVFVASEHYF. The CDR3 DNA reads as TGTGCCAGCAGCGTATTCGTAGCCAGCGAGCACTACTTC.

In this sample, this clonotype turned up many times. The rearrangement joins TRBV4-3 to TRBJ2-3, with D uncertain. V shed 0 bases and J shed 0 bases, with 1 base lying between them. Germline CDR1 LGHNA, CDR2 YSLEER. CDR3 length: 13 residues. CDR3 sequence: CASSQDSTDTQYF. The CDR3 DNA reads TGCGCCAGCAGCCAAGATAGCACAGATACGCAGTATTTT.

A word on this clonotype: This could be a read error, since a much larger clone is one nucleotide away. The chain has TRBV18 and TRBJ1-2, with D perhaps matching TRBD1 (5 bases). CDR3 length equals 15 residues. In germline, CDR1 is KGHSH, CDR2 LQKENI. The CDR3 DNA reads as TGTGCCAGCTCACCAGGGGTGGACATCAACTATGGCTACGCCTTC. Residues: CASSPGVDINYGYAF.

The chain uses TRBV5-4 and TRBJ2-3, with TRBD2 matching over 8 bases. Germline lookup yields CDR1 SGHNT and CDR2 YYREEE (reference sequence). This CDR3 has 16 residues. Germline trimming cut 4 bases from V and 0 bases from J; bases unmatched to any gene: 7. CDR3 amino acids: CASSLPRGGSTDTQYF. The CDR3 DNA is TGTGCCAGCAGCCTCCCTCGGGGGGGGAGCACAGATACGCAGTATTTT.

At least ten counts were recorded for this clonotype. The chain links TRBV19 to TRBJ1-2; D unclear. V was trimmed by 8 bases and J by 7 bases, leaving 17 bases between them. The germline CDR1 and CDR2 sequences are LNHDA and SQIVND (reference sequence). This CDR3 is built from 13 residues. The CDR3 reads CASYRPLPCGYTF. DNA of the CDR3: TGTGCCAGTTATAGACCGTTGCCCTGTGGCTACACCTTC.

This clonotype was counted at least ten times. The rearrangement uses TRBV7-9 and TRBJ2-1; the match to TRBD2 covers 7 bases. The ends lost 7 bases at V and 4 bases at J; junction bases unmatched: 4. The germline CDR1 and CDR2 sequences are SEHNR and FQNEAQ (reference sequence). The CDR3 is 13 amino acids. CDR3 nucleotides: TGTGCCAGCACCGCGGGGGTTTACAATGAGCAGTTCTTC. Protein product: CASTAGVYNEQFF.

V usage is TRBV3-1 and J usage is TRBJ2-1, with 8 bases matching TRBD1. The CDR3 is 15 amino acids. From germline, CDR1 is LGHDT and CDR2 YNNKEL (reference sequence). The V and J ends lost 3 bases and 5 bases, in that order; junction bases with no gene match: 6. CDR3 DNA: TGTGCCAGCAGCCAGTCCGGGACAGGCGACAATGAGCAGTTCTTC. As protein: CASSQSGTGDNEQFF.

The sample holds many counts of this clonotype. The gene calls are TRBV10-3 and TRBJ1-1, with a possible D match to TRBD1 (6 bases). Deletions cut 4 bases from V and 4 bases from J, with 13 bases between. CDR3 length equals 14 residues. CDR1 is ENHRY, CDR2 SYGVKD, per germline. CDR3: CAISGYGQITEAFF. In DNA, the CDR3 is TGTGCCATCAGTGGGTACGGACAGATCACTGAAGCTTTCTTT.

The chain uses TRBV6-1 and TRBJ2-3; no reliable D call. CDR1 MNHNS and CDR2 SASEGT come from the germline V gene. The CDR3 has 15 amino acids. Trimming shortened V by 7 bases and J by 1 base, and 15 bases separated the two germline ends. The CDR3 DNA reads as TGTGCCAGCACTCTCAGCCCAGGAGGCACAGATACGCAGTATTTT. Residues: CASTLSPGGTDTQYF.

A word on this clonotype: At one of its ends the junction is not consistent with the germline gene, which may arise from a read error. The J gene is TRBJ2-7, the V gene TRBV7-8; the D gene is possibly TRBD2 (7 bases). CDR1 and CDR2 (germline): SGHVS, FQNEAQ. CDR3 length: 15 residues. DNA of the CDR3: TGTGCCAACAGCCTATTCGGGGGGCCAGCCTACGAGCAGTACTTC. It codes for CANSLFGGPAYEQYF.

At least ten counts were recorded for this clonotype. The rearrangement uses TRBV11-3 and TRBJ2-3; D could derive from TRBD1 or TRBD2 (5 bases each). CDR1 is SGHNT and CDR2 is YENEEA in the germline V gene. This CDR3 is 13 amino acids long. The V end lost 5 bases, the J end lost 5 bases, and 11 bases lay between the germline ends. The CDR3 nucleotides read TGTGCCAGCAGCCGGGACCCCGGAGATACGCAGTATTTT. The encoded protein is CASSRDPGDTQYF.

This clonotype was detected many times. The V gene is TRBV20-1, the J gene TRBJ2-1; possible D gene TRBD2, 6 bases. The CDR3 is made up of 14 amino acids. The germline V and J ends were trimmed by 4 bases and 0 bases, with 10 bases remaining between them. Per germline, CDR1 DFQATT and CDR2 SNEGSKA (reference sequence). For the CDR3, the DNA is TGCAGTGCTAAACTAGCCAGCTCCTACAATGAGCAGTTCTTC. Its translation is CSAKLASSYNEQFF.

This clonotype was seen more than once but under ten times. The V gene is TRBV12-3 or TRBV12-4, the J gene TRBJ2-7, with 8 bases matching TRBD1. V shed 5 bases and J 7 bases; nucleotides not matched to a gene: 7. The CDR3 length is 13 residues. CDR3 sequence reads: CASSMDRAREQYF. Here the CDR3 DNA reads TGTGCCAGCAGTATGGACAGGGCGCGGGAGCAGTACTTC.

This clonotype has only a few counts. The V gene is TRBV6-5, the J gene TRBJ2-1, with 7 bases matching TRBD1. Germline CDR1 and CDR2: MNHEY and SVGAGI. J was trimmed by 12 bases and V by 8 bases; bases with no gene match: 10. The CDR3 contains 12 residues. The CDR3 loop is CASGHDRVRQFF. In nucleotides, the CDR3 is TGTGCCAGCGGTCACGACAGGGTGCGGCAGTTCTTC.

This clonotype was seen ten or more times. V gene TRBV10-1 combines with J gene TRBJ1-1, with D unresolved. V was pared by 6 bases and J by 6 bases, with 14 bases between. There are 13 residues in the CDR3. Germline V gene data show CDR1 as WNHNN and CDR2 as SYGVQD (reference sequence). The CDR3 spells CASSPGWFAEAFF. CDR3 DNA sequence: TGCGCCAGCAGCCCCGGTTGGTTCGCTGAAGCTTTCTTT.

In its sample, this clonotype was seen many times. The chain joins TRBV11-2 to TRBJ2-3; D gene ambiguous. Germline loops: CDR1 SGHAT, CDR2 FQNNGV. This CDR3 region has 17 residues. Trimming left V 4 bases short and J 0 bases short, with 17 bases between. The DNA for the CDR3 is TGTGCCAGCAGCTCCGTTCCCTCGACAACTAGCACAGATACGCAGTATTTT. Its translation: CASSSVPSTTSTDTQYF.

This clonotype appeared many times. The chain joins TRBV7-6 to TRBJ2-5; D perhaps matches TRBD2 (6 bases). Germline V lookup: CDR1 SGHVS, CDR2 FNYEAQ. This CDR3 has 13 residues. Trimming pared 5 bases from V and 5 bases from J, leaving 12 bases between. Here the CDR3 reads CASSGGTAETQYF. CDR3 DNA: TGTGCCAGCAGCGGAGGGACCGCGGAGACCCAGTACTTC.

This clonotype was seen only a few times. The chain links TRBV20-1 to TRBJ2-7; 9 bases line up with TRBD1. V dropped 0 bases and J dropped 5; count of bases not matched to a gene: 8. This CDR3 comprises 15 residues. From germline, CDR1 is DFQATT and CDR2 SNEGSKA (reference sequence). The DNA of the CDR3 is TGCAGTGCTAGAGACATACTCCGGGACAGGGACGAGCAGTACTTC. Protein product: CSARDILRDRDEQYF.

This clonotype came up a few times. The J gene is TRBJ2-4, the V gene TRBV19; weak D call: TRBD1 (6 bases). The germline V and J ends were trimmed by 5 bases and 7 bases, with 12 bases remaining between them. The CDR3 length is 13 residues. In germline, CDR1 is LNHDA, CDR2 SQIVND (reference sequence). This CDR3 reads CASSDRQLNIQYF. In nucleotides, the CDR3 is TGTGCCAGTAGTGACAGGCAGCTCAACATTCAGTACTTC.

This clonotype has a handful of counts. The rearrangement uses TRBV9 and TRBJ2-1; D gene uncertain. The V gene's germline CDR1 is SGDLS and CDR2 YYNGEE. This CDR3 is built from 11 residues. The ends were cut back, 4 bases at V and 9 bases at J, with 8 bases in the middle. In DNA form, the CDR3 reads TGTGCCAGCAGCACCAGTACTGAGCAGTTCTTC. It specifies CASSTSTEQFF.

This clonotype has just a few counts. The chain employs TRBV6-5 and TRBJ2-5; TRBD2 is a possible D gene (5 bases). The CDR3 sequence is 15 residues long. Trimming pared 4 bases from V and 5 bases from J, leaving 17 bases between. In germline, CDR1 is MNHEY, CDR2 SVGAGI. Here the CDR3 reads CASSFRAQRAETQYF. CDR3 nucleotide sequence: TGTGCCAGCAGTTTCCGGGCCCAGAGGGCGGAGACCCAGTACTTC.

The chain carries TRBV5-5 and TRBJ2-3; 10 positions match TRBD1. CDR1 and CDR2 (germline): SGHKS, YYEKEE (reference sequence). CDR3 length: 15 residues. V lost 4 bases to trimming and J lost 6 bases; unmatched junction nucleotides: 8. This chain's CDR3 is CASSRTGTGADTQYF. The CDR3 coding sequence is TGTGCCAGCAGCAGGACCGGGACAGGGGCGGATACGCAGTATTTT.

This clonotype was observed a few times. V usage is TRBV11-3 and J usage is TRBJ2-1; TRBD2 aligns across 8 bases. This CDR3 region has 15 residues. The junction had 1 base not matched to a gene; V was cut back by 2 bases and J by 1 base. Germline-derived CDR1 and CDR2 are SGHNT and YENEEA. Here the CDR3 reads CASSLTSGSYNEQFF. CDR3 nucleotides: TGTGCCAGCAGCTTAACTAGCGGATCCTACAATGAGCAGTTCTTC.